This entry lists 23 T cell receptor beta chains sequenced from one sample in a study of T-cell reconstitution after alpha-beta-depleted transplantation in children. Preparation of the TCRbeta library was carried out with unique molecular identifiers. TCRdb re-called the PCR reads with MiXCR, one entry per CDR3 protein. The top ten hold about 1.1% of the sample, which has about 690,000 distinct CDR3 sequences, around 16% seen once. The starting material was PBMCs from the stem cell graft donor, obtained from the stem cell graft. Receptors were obtained from a human donor who donated a stem cell graft to a child with acute myeloid leukemia.

The genes are TRBV28 and TRBJ1-2; 9 nucleotides align to TRBD1. V lost 5 bases and J lost 2; bases outside the gene matches: 3. CDR1 is MDHEN and CDR2 is SYDVKM in the germline V gene. The CDR3 sequence is 14 residues long. Here the CDR3 DNA reads TGTGCCAGCAGTACCGGACAGGGGAACTATGGCTACACCTTC. Translating gives CASSTGQGNYGYTF.

The J gene is TRBJ2-1, the V gene TRBV14; the match to TRBD2 covers 14 bases. This CDR3 spans 23 amino acids. Germline-derived CDR1 and CDR2 are SGHDN and FVKESK. The V and J ends lost 1 base and 8 bases, in that order; junction bases with no gene match: 25. The DNA for the CDR3 is TGTGCCAGCAGCCAAGTCAAAAGGTATAGGACTAGCGGGGGGTCCCCGCCCCCAGATGAGCAGTTCTTC. Residues: CASSQVKRYRTSGGSPPPDEQFF.

The CDR3 nucleotides are TGCAGCGTTGACGACGGGATCGGCACCGGGGAGCTGTTTTTT. Protein: CSVDDGIGTGELFF. The chain joins TRBV29-1 to TRBJ2-2, with a weak D call TRBD2 (5 bases). V dropped 3 bases and J dropped 4 bases, with 12 bases sitting between them. Germline V gene sequence: CDR1 SQVTM, CDR2 ANQGSEA. This CDR3 has 14 amino acids.

There are many counts of this clonotype. The J gene is TRBJ2-7, the V gene TRBV20-1; 8 nucleotides match TRBD2. The CDR3 runs 13 residues. CDR1 is DFQATT, CDR2 SNEGSKA, per germline (reference sequence). Trimming at V came to 3 bases and at J to 2 bases, leaving 3 bases not matched to a gene. CDR3 in amino acids: CSASSGETYEQYF. DNA for the CDR3: TGCAGTGCTAGTAGCGGGGAAACCTACGAGCAGTACTTC.

Ten or more counts support this clonotype. As DNA, the CDR3 is TGCAGTGCTAGAGACGTGGGGTCACCCCTCCACTTT. Its protein is CSARDVGSPLHF. V gene TRBV20-1 combines with J gene TRBJ1-6; D is unclear. Germline loops: CDR1 DFQATT, CDR2 SNEGSKA (reference sequence). The CDR3 is 12 amino acids. Deletions cut 0 bases from V and 10 bases from J, with 7 bases between.

This clonotype was observed a few times. The J gene is TRBJ1-5, the V gene TRBV20-1, with 9 bases aligning to TRBD1. The length of the CDR3 is 14 residues. Germline V gene lookup returns CDR1 DFQATT and CDR2 SNEGSKA (reference sequence). V dropped 5 bases and J dropped 6; count of bases not matched to a gene: 8. Here the CDR3 reads CSAWDRVDTQPQHF. The CDR3 DNA sequence: TGCAGTGCTTGGGACAGGGTCGACACTCAGCCCCAGCATTTT.

This clonotype was picked up a small number of times. The gene calls are TRBV20-1 and TRBJ2-4, with unresolved D. Germline CDR1 DFQATT, CDR2 SNEGSKA (reference sequence). CDR3 length equals 14 residues. V was clipped by 3 bases and J by 6 bases, with 15 bases between them. CDR3 nucleotides: TGCAGTGCTAGTGAGGCCCCGAGGAGAAACATTCAGTACTTC. Encoded protein: CSASEAPRRNIQYF.

This clonotype has a count of ten or more. The chain carries TRBV15 and TRBJ1-3, with D unclear. The germline V gene has CDR1 LNHNV and CDR2 YYDKDF (reference sequence). With 0 bases removed from V and 0 bases from J, the gap between germline ends came to 9 bases. This CDR3 is 16 amino acids long. CDR3 in DNA: TGTGCCACCAGCAGAGATGGAGCAAACTCTGGAAACACCATATATTTT. This sequence encodes CATSRDGANSGNTIYF.

The chain links TRBV6-1 to TRBJ1-2; D is unresolved. Germline V gives CDR1 MNHNS, CDR2 SASEGT. The CDR3 runs to 16 residues. V lost 6 bases to trimming and J lost 3 bases, with 20 bases between them. The CDR3 loop is CASSARTLSSHYGYTF. As DNA, the CDR3 is TGTGCCAGCAGCGCCCGGACGCTTTCATCTCACTATGGCTACACCTTC.

This chain connects TRBV7-9 to TRBJ2-7; 11 bases fit TRBD2. The CDR3 has 14 amino acids. The ends lost 5 bases at V and 3 bases at J; junction bases unmatched: 3. Per the germline V gene, CDR1 is SEHNR and CDR2 is FQNEAQ (reference sequence). CDR3 sequence (DNA): TGTGCCAGCAGCATACTAGCGGGGGTCTACGAGCAGTACTTC. It encodes CASSILAGVYEQYF.

This rearrangement joins TRBV20-1 to TRBJ2-3; 9 positions agree with TRBD2. Germline V lookup: CDR1 DFQATT, CDR2 SNEGSKA (reference sequence). The CDR3 consists of 16 residues. V lost 0 bases to trimming and J lost 1 base; unmatched junction nucleotides: 5. CDR3 coding DNA: TGCAGTGCTAGAGATTTTAGCGGGGGTCGCACAGATACGCAGTATTTT. Translation gives CSARDFSGGRTDTQYF.

This clonotype appeared many times. The chain combines TRBV15 with TRBJ2-3; TRBD2 is a possible D gene (5 bases). The CDR3 is 14 residues long. Germline V gene data show CDR1 as LNHNV and CDR2 as YYDKDF (reference sequence). V shed 3 bases and J shed 0 bases, with 7 bases lying between them. This CDR3 reads CATSRRGSTDTQYF. Written as DNA, the CDR3 is TGTGCCACCAGCAGGAGAGGGAGCACAGATACGCAGTATTTT.

The chain has TRBV20-1 and TRBJ2-2, with a tentative D call TRBD2 (6 bases). CDR3 length: 17 residues. Trimming removed 0 bases from V and 3 bases from J, with 17 bases in between. Germline CDR1 and CDR2: DFQATT and SNEGSKA (reference sequence). Here the CDR3 reads CSARDRGTPSDTGELFF. The CDR3 DNA follows: TGCAGTGCTAGAGATCGAGGCACCCCTAGCGACACCGGGGAGCTGTTTTTT.

This chain connects TRBV24-1 to TRBJ2-7; D unclear. CDR3 size: 17 residues. The germline V and J ends were trimmed by 0 bases and 2 bases, with 16 bases remaining between them. Germline V gene lookup returns CDR1 KGHDR and CDR2 SFDVKD. CDR3: CATSDLPPRIKAYEQYV. The CDR3 region has the DNA TGTGCCACCAGTGATTTGCCCCCTCGAATAAAGGCCTACGAGCAGTACGTC.

This clonotype was counted only a few times. V gene TRBV12-3 or TRBV12-4 combines with J gene TRBJ1-6; the D is unclear. V was trimmed by 5 bases and J by 7 bases, leaving 12 bases between them. The CDR3 covers 14 residues. CDR3 protein: CASSLRPSNSPLHF. The CDR3 DNA is TGTGCCAGCAGTCTCCGTCCATCCAATTCACCCCTCCACTTT.

V usage is TRBV19 and J usage is TRBJ2-5; 9 bases line up with TRBD1. The CDR3 extends over 15 amino acids. The germline CDR1 and CDR2 sequences are LNHDA and SQIVND (reference sequence). Losses at the gene ends were 1 base for V and 6 bases for J; bases not matched to a gene: 6. This CDR3 reads CASSIATGGMKTQYF. Written as DNA, the CDR3 is TGTGCCAGTAGTATAGCCACAGGGGGCATGAAGACCCAGTACTTC.

This clonotype turned up a few times. The chain is built from TRBV20-1 and TRBJ1-6; tentatively, D is TRBD1 (6 bases). Germline V gene data show CDR1 as DFQATT and CDR2 as SNEGSKA (reference sequence). The V end was cut by 6 bases, the J end by 10 bases, with 22 bases between. The CDR3 loop spans 15 amino acids. This CDR3 is CSAPLRGADGSPLHF. CDR3 DNA: TGCAGTGCACCTCTCCGGGGGGCGGATGGGTCACCCCTCCACTTT.

V is TRBV11-3 and J is TRBJ2-1; unclear D gene. The V end was cut by 2 bases, the J end by 9 bases, with 8 bases between. The CDR3 is 12 amino acids. Per the germline V gene, CDR1 is SGHNT and CDR2 is YENEEA. CDR3 nucleotides: TGTGCCAGCAGCTTAATTATAGGTGAGCAGTTCTTC. It translates to CASSLIIGEQFF.

This clonotype has at least ten counts. The chain has TRBV12-3 or TRBV12-4 and TRBJ2-7; D remains unclear. The CDR3 loop spans 15 amino acids. Trimming removed 4 bases at V and 0 bases at J, with 13 bases between. This CDR3 reads CASSSKTAISYEQYF. The CDR3 DNA is TGTGCCAGCAGTTCGAAGACGGCGATCTCCTACGAGCAGTACTTC.

This clonotype was counted between two and nine times. The chain recombines TRBV9 with TRBJ1-1; no reliable D call. Germline CDR1 is SGDLS and CDR2 is YYNGEE. The CDR3 extends over 14 amino acids. V lost 0 bases and J lost 6, with 12 bases in between. CDR3 amino acids: CASSVGGGIAEAFF. The CDR3 region has the DNA TGTGCCAGCAGCGTAGGAGGAGGGATCGCTGAAGCTTTCTTT.

The sample holds many counts of this clonotype. The chain combines TRBV13 with TRBJ2-7, with D hard to call. The CDR3 has 12 residues. V dropped 0 bases and J dropped 5 bases, with 5 bases sitting between them. Germline V gives CDR1 PRHDT, CDR2 FYEKMQ (reference sequence). CDR3: CASSLGLNEQYV. DNA of the CDR3: TGTGCCAGCAGCTTAGGCCTGAACGAGCAGTACGTC.

V gene TRBV29-1 combines with J gene TRBJ1-4; tentative D call: TRBD1 (5 bases). CDR1 is SQVTM, CDR2 ANQGSEA, per germline. There are 12 residues in the CDR3. V was pared by 4 bases and J by 7 bases, with 10 bases between. As DNA, the CDR3 is TGCAGCGTTGGCCAGGGTGGTGAAAAACTGTTTTTT. Residues: CSVGQGGEKLFF.

J is TRBJ1-6 and V is TRBV16; D is ambiguous. The CDR3 contains 14 residues. Germline V gene data show CDR1 as KGHSY and CDR2 as FQNENV. Trimming removed 2 bases from V and 13 bases from J, with 15 bases in between. The CDR3 nucleotides are TGTGCCAGCAGCCAAACGACGGGCCCTTTTCCCCTCCACTTT. Residues: CASSQTTGPFPLHF.